This is a list of T cell receptor beta chains from one sample in a study of identical twins. MiXCR, run by TCRdb on the 5' RACE reads, gives a single entry per CDR3 protein. The table lists under 400,000 distinct CDR3 sequences, 9% to 10% of them singletons. The source material was naive T cells sorted from blood. These receptors originate from a woman between 50 and 59 years old in good health. The CDR3 runs from the conserved cysteine through the conserved F or W. A D gene is named only where the DNA matches it firmly. Not all rows give a size; the values are once, few, many and, for expanded clones, a class.

clone size: -; D gene: -; V gene: TRBV5-5; J gene: TRBJ2-3; CDR3 DNA: TGTGCCAGCAGCGAGGGCCTAAGCCGCACAGATACGCAGTATTTT; CDR3 protein: CASSEGLSRTDTQYF
clone size: few; D gene: TRBD1; V gene: TRBV10-3; J gene: TRBJ1-6; CDR3 DNA: TGTGCCATCACCAAAGGGACAGACGTTAATTCACCCCTCCACTTT; CDR3 protein: CAITKGTDVNSPLHF
clone size: many; D gene: -; V gene: TRBV29-1; J gene: TRBJ2-2; CDR3 DNA: TGCAGCGTTGACAGCTACACCGGGGAGCTGTTTTTT; CDR3 protein: CSVDSYTGELFF
clone size: few; D gene: -; V gene: TRBV15; J gene: TRBJ2-2; CDR3 DNA: TGTGCCACCAGCAGAGGGACTGTGAACACCGGGGAGCTGTTTTTT; CDR3 protein: CATSRGTVNTGELFF
clone size: many; D gene: -; V gene: TRBV9; J gene: TRBJ1-1; CDR3 DNA: TGTGCCAGCAGCGTCGGAGACCGGACTTTCTTT; CDR3 protein: CASSVGDRTFF
clone size: -; D gene: -; V gene: TRBV20-1; J gene: TRBJ2-5; CDR3 DNA: TGCAGTGCAGCCGGGACCCAGAGCAAAGAGACCCAGTACTTC; CDR3 protein: CSAAGTQSKETQYF
clone size: many; D gene: -; V gene: TRBV5-1; J gene: TRBJ1-5; CDR3 DNA: TGCGCCAGCAGCTCGGCGCCCTCAGGGTCGGGGCAGCCCCAGCATTTT; CDR3 protein: CASSSAPSGSGQPQHF
clone size: few; D gene: -; V gene: TRBV5-1; J gene: TRBJ2-1; CDR3 DNA: TGCGCCAGCAGCCATGACCCAGCGGCCACCTCCTACAATGAGCAGTTCTTC; CDR3 protein: CASSHDPAATSYNEQFF
clone size: -; D gene: -; V gene: TRBV11-2; J gene: TRBJ2-1; CDR3 DNA: TGTGCCAGCAGCTTAATGGTCGGTGGCAGCTACAATGAGCAGTTCTTC; CDR3 protein: CASSLMVGGSYNEQFF
clone size: few; D gene: -; V gene: TRBV7-9; J gene: TRBJ2-5; CDR3 DNA: TGTGCCAGCAGCTTAGGCGCTGGGGGGCGGGAGACCCAGTACTTC; CDR3 protein: CASSLGAGGRETQYF
clone size: few; D gene: -; V gene: TRBV5-1; J gene: TRBJ2-3; CDR3 DNA: TGCGCCAGCAGCGTGGAGGCGTCAGCGAATACGCAGTATTTT; CDR3 protein: CASSVEASANTQYF
clone size: -; D gene: -; V gene: TRBV24-1; J gene: TRBJ2-7; CDR3 DNA: TGTGCCACCAGTGGAAGGGTTTCGGGCGAGCAGTACTTC; CDR3 protein: CATSGRVSGEQYF
clone size: -; D gene: -; V gene: TRBV12-3/TRBV12-4; J gene: TRBJ2-1; CDR3 DNA: TGTGCCAGCACCCTGAGGCATAAGGGGTATGAGCAGTTCTTC; CDR3 protein: CASTLRHKGYEQFF
clone size: -; D gene: TRBD2; V gene: TRBV7-8; J gene: TRBJ2-1; CDR3 DNA: TGTGCCAGCTTAGCGGGAGCCTACAATGAGCAGTTCTTC; CDR3 protein: CASLAGAYNEQFF
clone size: few; D gene: -; V gene: TRBV24-1; J gene: TRBJ2-3; CDR3 DNA: TGTGCCACCAGTGATTCGTCGGGTTCGGGCAGGATGAATACGCAGTATTTT; CDR3 protein: CATSDSSGSGRMNTQYF